A selection of T cell receptor beta chains follows, all from one sample in a study of blood T cell repertoires in COVID-19. The method was immunoSEQ multiplex PCR; TCRdb's version includes in-frame clones alone and lacks a portion of them. The sample consists of 80,000 to 100,000 clones, around 84% of them appearing once. Sample: peripheral blood. The receptors derive from a woman between 55 and 75 years old in a cohort sampled during active or convalescent COVID-19. CDR3s include the opening cysteine and the closing phenylalanine or tryptophan. The D gene is left open where the match is weak. Clone size is shown for a subset of rows, as once, few, many or a class of expanded clone.

d_gene: .; j_gene: TRBJ2-5; abundance: .; v_gene: TRBV7-9; CDR3nt: TGTGCCAGCAGCTTTGCCGGGAACCAAGAGACCCAGTACTTC; CDR3aa: CASSFAGNQETQYF
d_gene: .; j_gene: TRBJ2-1; abundance: .; v_gene: TRBV18; CDR3nt: TGTGCCAGCTCACCCCAAGAGGCCGACGGTGAGCAGTTCTTC; CDR3aa: CASSPQEADGEQFF
d_gene: TRBD1; j_gene: TRBJ1-1; abundance: .; v_gene: TRBV7-6; CDR3nt: TGTGCCAGCAGCTTCGGGACAGCCACTGAAGCTTTCTTT; CDR3aa: CASSFGTATEAFF
d_gene: TRBD2; j_gene: TRBJ2-1; abundance: .; v_gene: TRBV13; CDR3nt: TGTGCCAGCACCGGGACTAGCGGGGGGATCTACAATGAGCAGTTCTTC; CDR3aa: CASTGTSGGIYNEQFF
d_gene: .; j_gene: TRBJ1-5; abundance: .; v_gene: TRBV24-1; CDR3nt: TGTGCCACCAGTGGGGCAGGGTTTCAGCCCCAGCATTTT; CDR3aa: CATSGAGFQPQHF
d_gene: .; j_gene: TRBJ1-4; abundance: .; v_gene: TRBV30; CDR3nt: TGTGCCTGGACCGGGAGCCCGGGAGAAAAACTGTTTTTT; CDR3aa: CAWTGSPGEKLFF
d_gene: TRBD2; j_gene: TRBJ2-1; abundance: .; v_gene: TRBV10-3; CDR3nt: TGTGCCATCAGTGAGTCGTCTGGAGCGGGGGGGCAGTTCTTC; CDR3aa: CAISESSGAGGQFF
d_gene: .; j_gene: TRBJ2-5; abundance: .; v_gene: TRBV7-3; CDR3nt: TGTGCCAGCAGCGCTACAGGGATTCAAGAGACCCAGTACTTC; CDR3aa: CASSATGIQETQYF
d_gene: .; j_gene: TRBJ1-1; abundance: .; v_gene: TRBV18; CDR3nt: TGTGCCAGTTCAAGTGGCGGGGGAATGAACACTGAAGCTTTCTTT; CDR3aa: CASSSGGGMNTEAFF
d_gene: .; j_gene: TRBJ1-1; abundance: .; v_gene: TRBV5-4; CDR3nt: TGTGCCAGCAGCAGAGGAACGATGAACACTGAAGCTTTCTTT; CDR3aa: CASSRGTMNTEAFF
d_gene: .; j_gene: TRBJ1-2; abundance: .; v_gene: TRBV9; CDR3nt: TGTGCCAGCAGCCCCGGCGGGGGGCGCGAATACTATGGCTACACCTTC; CDR3aa: CASSPGGGREYYGYTF
d_gene: .; j_gene: TRBJ1-1; abundance: .; v_gene: TRBV9; CDR3nt: TGTGCCAGCAGCTCTTCGACCGGAGGGGAAGCTTTCTTT; CDR3aa: CASSSSTGGEAFF
d_gene: TRBD1; j_gene: TRBJ1-1; abundance: .; v_gene: TRBV28; CDR3nt: TGTGCCAGCAGTGGCACCTGGACAGGGGGTTCTGAAGCTTTCTTT; CDR3aa: CASSGTWTGGSEAFF
d_gene: .; j_gene: TRBJ1-2; abundance: .; v_gene: TRBV18; CDR3nt: TGTGCCAGCTCACCCCGGGACATTACGGGGAACTATGGCTACACCTTC; CDR3aa: CASSPRDITGNYGYTF
d_gene: TRBD1; j_gene: TRBJ2-7; abundance: .; v_gene: TRBV9; CDR3nt: TGTGCCAGCTCAAGGGGCAGGGGGCCCGAGCAGTACTTC; CDR3aa: CASSRGRGPEQYF
d_gene: TRBD2; j_gene: TRBJ2-3; abundance: .; v_gene: TRBV13; CDR3nt: TGTGCCAGCAGCACGACTAGCGGGGGTTTCCCAGATACGCAGTATTTT; CDR3aa: CASSTTSGGFPDTQYF
d_gene: .; j_gene: TRBJ2-3; abundance: .; v_gene: TRBV7-8; CDR3nt: TGTGCCAGCAGCTTAGGCGCGGGCCCAGATACGCAGTATTTT; CDR3aa: CASSLGAGPDTQYF
d_gene: .; j_gene: TRBJ2-3; abundance: .; v_gene: TRBV6-2/TRBV6-3; CDR3nt: TGTGCCAGCAGCCCAGCTATTGTCGATACGCAGTATTTT; CDR3aa: CASSPAIVDTQYF
d_gene: TRBD1; j_gene: TRBJ1-2; abundance: .; v_gene: TRBV6-5; CDR3nt: TGTGCCAGCAGGCCGGGACAGGGGGTCTATGGCTACACCTTC; CDR3aa: CASRPGQGVYGYTF
d_gene: .; j_gene: TRBJ2-7; abundance: few; v_gene: TRBV4-2; CDR3nt: TGTGCCAGCAGCCAAGGTCTGGTGGAGAACTACGAGCAGTACTTC; CDR3aa: CASSQGLVENYEQYF
d_gene: .; j_gene: TRBJ1-4; abundance: few; v_gene: TRBV5-6; CDR3nt: TGTGCCAGCAGCCCTTGGGGGGGGGCATATGAAAAACTGTTTTTT; CDR3aa: CASSPWGGAYEKLFF
d_gene: .; j_gene: TRBJ1-6; abundance: .; v_gene: TRBV19; CDR3nt: TGTGCCAGTCGGGGTCGCTCCTATAATTCACCCCTCCACTTT; CDR3aa: CASRGRSYNSPLHF
d_gene: .; j_gene: TRBJ1-4; abundance: .; v_gene: TRBV5-1; CDR3nt: TGCGCCAGCAGCTTGGCTACTAATGAAAAACTGTTTTTT; CDR3aa: CASSLATNEKLFF
d_gene: .; j_gene: TRBJ1-6; abundance: .; v_gene: TRBV7-2; CDR3nt: TGTGCCAGCAGCTATGGATTCAGGTCACCCCTCCACTTT; CDR3aa: CASSYGFRSPLHF
d_gene: .; j_gene: TRBJ1-6; abundance: few; v_gene: TRBV3-1/TRBV3-2; CDR3nt: TGTGCCAGCAGCCAAAGCCTCGGACAGCCTAATTCACCCCTCCACTTT; CDR3aa: CASSQSLGQPNSPLHF
d_gene: .; j_gene: TRBJ1-2; abundance: .; v_gene: TRBV6-1; CDR3nt: TGTGCCAGCAGTGAAGATCAGGGTATAACCTATGGCTACACCTTC; CDR3aa: CASSEDQGITYGYTF
d_gene: .; j_gene: TRBJ2-2; abundance: .; v_gene: TRBV18; CDR3nt: TGTGCCAGCTCCCCACGGGGCAGGACGAACACCGGGGAGCTGTTTTTT; CDR3aa: CASSPRGRTNTGELFF
d_gene: .; j_gene: TRBJ1-1; abundance: .; v_gene: TRBV18; CDR3nt: TGTGCCAGCTCACCCAGTGGCAGGGACATCATGAACACTGAAGCTTTCTTT; CDR3aa: CASSPSGRDIMNTEAFF